Listed here are 2 T cell receptor beta chains from one sample, sequenced in a study of T cell clones after liver transplantation. TCRdb's copy holds only in-frame clones and misses some; the assay was immunoSEQ multiplex PCR. This table has 45,000 to 55,000 clones, less than 85% appearing once. The starting material was CD4+ T cells from blood, obtained before liver transplant. The receptors here all came from a human donor who received a liver transplant.

The V and J genes are TRBV18 and TRBJ1-1; D is possibly TRBD1 (5 bases). V shed 1 base and J shed 4 bases, with 10 bases lying between them. CDR3 size: 14 residues. Germline CDR1 and CDR2: KGHSH and LQKENI. CDR3 nucleotide sequence: TGTGCCAGCTCACCACAGGGGCCCCCCACTGAAGCTTTCTTT. This translates into CASSPQGPPTEAFF.

Of note for this clone: The sample contains more than one DNA sequence encoding this CDR3. The chain is built from TRBV18 and TRBJ1-5, with unresolved D. Per germline, CDR1 KGHSH and CDR2 LQKENI. This CDR3 region has 12 residues. V lost 3 bases and J lost 7, with 7 bases in between. The CDR3: CASSPSGQPQHF. CDR3 sequence (DNA): TGTGCCAGCTCACCGAGTGGGCAGCCCCAGCATTTT.